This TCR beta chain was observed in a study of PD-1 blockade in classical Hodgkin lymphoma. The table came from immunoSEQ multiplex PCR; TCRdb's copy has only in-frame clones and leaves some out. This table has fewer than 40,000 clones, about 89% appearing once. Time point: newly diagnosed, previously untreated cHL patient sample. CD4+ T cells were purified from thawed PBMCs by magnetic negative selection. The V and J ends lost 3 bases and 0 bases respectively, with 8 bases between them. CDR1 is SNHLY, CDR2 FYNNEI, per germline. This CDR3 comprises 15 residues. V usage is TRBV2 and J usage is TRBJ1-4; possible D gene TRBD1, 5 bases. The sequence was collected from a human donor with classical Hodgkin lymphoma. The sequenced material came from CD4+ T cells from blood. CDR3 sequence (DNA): TGTGCCAGCAGTGACGTAGGGGCAACTAATGAAAAACTGTTTTTT. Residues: CASSDVGATNEKLFF.